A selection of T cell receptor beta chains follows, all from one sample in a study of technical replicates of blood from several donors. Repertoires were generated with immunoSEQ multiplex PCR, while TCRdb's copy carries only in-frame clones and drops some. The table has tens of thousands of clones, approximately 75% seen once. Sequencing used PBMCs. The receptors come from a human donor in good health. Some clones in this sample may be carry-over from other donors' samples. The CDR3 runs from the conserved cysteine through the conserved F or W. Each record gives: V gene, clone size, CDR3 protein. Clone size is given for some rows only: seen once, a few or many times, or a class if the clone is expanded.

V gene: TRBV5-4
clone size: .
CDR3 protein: CASSLGDYTDTQYF

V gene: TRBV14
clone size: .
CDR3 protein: CASRWALNTEAFF

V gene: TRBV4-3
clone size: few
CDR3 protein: CASSQDDATGANVLTF

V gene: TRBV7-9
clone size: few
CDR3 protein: CASSFERGVTYNEQFF

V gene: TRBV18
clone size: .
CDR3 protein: CASSGGQNTEAFF

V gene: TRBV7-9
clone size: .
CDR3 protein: CASSHRGRDSPLHF

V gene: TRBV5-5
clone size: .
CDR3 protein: CASPLGQGGMNTEAFF

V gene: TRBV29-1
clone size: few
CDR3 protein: CSVGQQGEAFF

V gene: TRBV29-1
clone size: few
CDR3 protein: CSVEAPGGLWAQYF

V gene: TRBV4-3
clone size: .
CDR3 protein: CASSPDRETYNEQFF